This T cell receptor (beta chain) was captured by sequencing in a study of response to subunit inactivated influenza vaccine. TCRdb redid the calling of the RT-PCR reads with MiXCR, one entry per CDR3 protein. There are roughly 700,000 distinct CDR3 sequences in the sample; around 13% occur only once, and around 7.3% lies in the top ten. CDR3 length equals 12 residues. The germline V and J ends were trimmed by 3 bases and 2 bases, with 8 bases remaining between them. The V gene's germline CDR1 is DFQATT and CDR2 SNEGSKA (reference sequence). Overall study results and limits: The authors offered the suggestion that each seasonal influenza vaccination recruits few new T cells.

A word on this clonotype: The target antigen is unknown.

The V and J genes are TRBV20-1 and TRBJ2-7; D unclear. The specimen was PBMCs from blood, collected roughly 15 days before vaccination. This receptor was taken from a man aged 50 to 59 who received an inactivated influenza vaccine. In nucleotides, the CDR3 is TGCAGTGCTAGTGGCCGAACCTACGAGCAGTACTTC. It yields the protein CSASGRTYEQYF.